This T cell receptor (beta chain) was obtained from a study of vaccination effects on CD4 cells after COVID-19. Profiled with immunoSEQ multiplex PCR; TCRdb holds only in-frame clones, not every one. The sample shows some 30,000 clones, roughly 76% of them seen only once. Antigen-specific CD4+ T cells were first expanded with viral peptide pools by the ViraFEST assay and only then sequenced. Once cultured for nine to ten days, the cells underwent separation to obtain CD4+ T cells. Of the BNT162b2 and mRNA-1273 vaccines, participants received two doses of one or the other. On this clone itself: The antigen remains unidentified.

The sequence came from a human donor who received a COVID-19 vaccine. Some clones in this sample may be carry-over from other donors' samples. The input for sequencing was CD4+ T cells from PBMCs cultured with SARS-CoV-2 spike peptides, taken after COVID-19 vaccination.

CDR3 in DNA: TGTGCCAGCAGAAGAACCAGGGGAGGTAACGAGCAGTACGTC. Translating it yields CASRRTRGGNEQYV. The genes are TRBV6-5 and TRBJ2-7, with D perhaps TRBD1 or TRBD2 (6 bases each). This CDR3 contains 14 residues. The ends were cut back, 6 bases at V and 5 bases at J, with 17 bases in the middle. Germline CDR1 is MNHEY and CDR2 is SVGAGI.